This T cell receptor (beta chain) was observed in a study of blood T cells in healthy people across ages. The CDR3 consists of 13 residues. Germline CDR1 SGHRS, CDR2 YFSETQ. The use of a sample-barcoded 5' primer and a J-beta primer mix characterized a second PCR of roughly 6 to 11 cycles. Unique molecular identifiers of 12 random nucleotides labeled each cDNA. TCRdb redid the calling of the 5' RACE reads with MiXCR, one entry per CDR3 protein. The data show about 1,800,000 distinct CDR3 sequences, 28% seen once. This clonotype was observed a few times. A junction end diverges from the germline sequence, so it may reflect a read error.

Sequencing was performed on blood. This clonotype originated in a woman younger than 45 in good health. The chain recombines TRBV5-1 with TRBJ1-2, with D unclear. The CDR3 spells CAGSLADSDGYTF. CDR3 DNA: TGCGCCGGCAGCTTGGCCGATAGCGATGGCTACACCTTC. The variable domain in full, completed from reference TRBV5-1 and TRBJ1-2, reads KAGVTQTPRYLIKTRGQQVTLSCSPISGHRSVSWYQQTPGQGLQFLFEYFSETQRNKGNFPGRFSGRQFSNSRSEMNVSTLELGDSALYLCAGSLADSDGYTFGSGTRLTVV.